Presented here are 2 T cell receptor beta chains from one specimen sequenced in a study of PD-1 blockade in mismatch repair-deficient tumors. The assay was immunoSEQ multiplex PCR, and TCRdb's table has in-frame clones only and misses some. The sample has 100,000 to 150,000 clones; 70% to 90% are singletons. The sequenced sample was peripheral blood, obtained 44 weeks after starting pembrolizumab. The receptors derive from an adult with mismatch repair-deficient cancer.

This clone was observed at least ten times. The V and J genes are TRBV6-4 and TRBJ2-2; D may be TRBD2 (5 bases). The germline V gene has CDR1 MRHNA and CDR2 SNTAGT. The CDR3 totals 14 residues. Trimming pared 0 bases from V and 3 bases from J, leaving 5 bases between. DNA of the CDR3: TGTGCCAGCAGTGACTCGCGGGACACCGGGGAGCTGTTTTTT. It is translated as CASSDSRDTGELFF.

This clone is a singleton in its sample. The gene calls are TRBV4-2 and TRBJ2-5; 10 bases agree with TRBD2. Gene TRBJ2-7 matches the end of the DNA better, so the J call may be wrong. The V gene's germline CDR1 is LGHNA and CDR2 YNFKEQ. CDR3 size: 16 residues. The CDR3 DNA sequence: TGTGCCAGCAGCCAAGATCAGTCGCTAGCGGGAGTCGAGCAGTACTTC. Its protein is CASSQDQSLAGVEQYF.